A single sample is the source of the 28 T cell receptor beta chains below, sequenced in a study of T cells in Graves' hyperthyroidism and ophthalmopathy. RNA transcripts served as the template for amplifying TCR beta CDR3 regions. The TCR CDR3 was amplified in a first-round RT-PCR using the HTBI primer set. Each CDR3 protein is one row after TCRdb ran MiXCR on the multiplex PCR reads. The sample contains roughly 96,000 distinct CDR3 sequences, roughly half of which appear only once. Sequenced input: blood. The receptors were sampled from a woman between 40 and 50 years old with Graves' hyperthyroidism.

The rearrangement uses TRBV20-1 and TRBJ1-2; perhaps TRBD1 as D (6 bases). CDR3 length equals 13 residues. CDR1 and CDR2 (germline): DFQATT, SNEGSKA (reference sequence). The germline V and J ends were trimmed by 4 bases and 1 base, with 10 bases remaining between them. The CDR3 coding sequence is TGCAGTGCTAAGCAGGGGTATAACTATGGCTACACCTTC. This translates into CSAKQGYNYGYTF.

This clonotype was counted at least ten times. As DNA, the CDR3 is TGCAGCGTTACTCCGACAGGGTTGGAGCAGTACTTC. This sequence encodes CSVTPTGLEQYF. V is TRBV29-1 and J is TRBJ2-7, with TRBD1 matching 7 bases. Germline CDR1 reads SQVTM; CDR2 reads ANQGSEA. V shed 5 bases and J 7 bases; nucleotides not matched to a gene: 8. This CDR3 spans 12 amino acids.

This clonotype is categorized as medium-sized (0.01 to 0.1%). CDR3 loop: CSAPGQAYEAFF. CDR3 DNA sequence: TGCAGTGCTCCGGGACAGGCTTATGAAGCTTTCTTT. V usage is TRBV20-1 and J usage is TRBJ1-1; 8 bases align to TRBD1. The CDR3 loop spans 12 amino acids. Germline CDR1 is DFQATT and CDR2 is SNEGSKA (reference sequence). Losses at the gene ends were 5 bases for V and 7 bases for J; bases not matched to a gene: 6.

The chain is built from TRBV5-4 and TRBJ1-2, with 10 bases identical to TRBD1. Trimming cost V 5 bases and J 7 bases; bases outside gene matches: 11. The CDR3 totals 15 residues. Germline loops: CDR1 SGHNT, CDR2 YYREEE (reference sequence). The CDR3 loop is CASSLWGQGTFGYTF. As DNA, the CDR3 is TGTGCCAGCAGTTTATGGGGACAGGGGACGTTTGGCTACACCTTC.

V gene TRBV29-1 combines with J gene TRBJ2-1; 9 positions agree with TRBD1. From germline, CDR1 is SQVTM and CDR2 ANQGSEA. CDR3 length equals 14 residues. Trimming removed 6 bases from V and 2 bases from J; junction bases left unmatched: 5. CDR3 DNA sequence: TGCAGCGTAGGAACAGGGGGCACCTACAATGAGCAGTTCTTC. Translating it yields CSVGTGGTYNEQFF.

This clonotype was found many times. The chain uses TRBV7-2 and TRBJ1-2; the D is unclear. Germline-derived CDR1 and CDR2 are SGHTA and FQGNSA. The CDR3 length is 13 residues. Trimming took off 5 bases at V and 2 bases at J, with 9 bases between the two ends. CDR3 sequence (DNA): TGTGCCAGCAGCCAGAGCGGGAACTATGGCTACACCTTC. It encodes CASSQSGNYGYTF. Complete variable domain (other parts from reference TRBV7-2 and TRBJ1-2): GAGVSQSPSNKVTEKGKDVELRCDPISGHTALYWYRQSLGQGLEFLIYFQGNSAPDKSGLPSDRFSAERTGGSVSTLTIQRTQQEDSAVYLCASSQSGNYGYTFGSGTRLTVV.

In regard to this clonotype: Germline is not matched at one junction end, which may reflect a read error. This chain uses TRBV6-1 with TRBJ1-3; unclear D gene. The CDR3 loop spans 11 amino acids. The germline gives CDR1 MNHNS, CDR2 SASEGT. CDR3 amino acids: CASSVLNSIYF. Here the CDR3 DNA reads TGTGCCAGCAGTGTCCTTAACAGCATATATTTT.

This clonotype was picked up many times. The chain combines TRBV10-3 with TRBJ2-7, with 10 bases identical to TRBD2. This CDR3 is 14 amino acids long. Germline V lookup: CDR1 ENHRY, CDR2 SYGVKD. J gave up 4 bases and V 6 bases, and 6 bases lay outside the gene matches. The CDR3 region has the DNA TGTGCCATCAGACCAGCGGGAGGGACGTACGAGCAGTACTTC. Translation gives CAIRPAGGTYEQYF.

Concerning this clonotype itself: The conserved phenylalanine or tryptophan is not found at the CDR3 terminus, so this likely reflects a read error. The CDR3 sequence is CASSQGTSGGDTQYL. CDR3 coding DNA: TGCGCCAGCAGCCAGGGGACTAGCGGGGGAGATACGCAGTATCTT. The chain combines TRBV5-4 with TRBJ2-3; 14 bases align to TRBD2. The CDR3 consists of 15 residues. Germline V gives CDR1 SGHNT, CDR2 YYREEE (reference sequence).

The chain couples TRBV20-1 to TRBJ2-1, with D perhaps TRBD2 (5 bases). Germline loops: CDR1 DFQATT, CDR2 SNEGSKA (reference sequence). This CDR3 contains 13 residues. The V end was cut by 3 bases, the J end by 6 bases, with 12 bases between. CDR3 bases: TGCAGTGCTAGTAGTACTAGAGGCAATGAGCAGTTCTTC. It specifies CSASSTRGNEQFF.

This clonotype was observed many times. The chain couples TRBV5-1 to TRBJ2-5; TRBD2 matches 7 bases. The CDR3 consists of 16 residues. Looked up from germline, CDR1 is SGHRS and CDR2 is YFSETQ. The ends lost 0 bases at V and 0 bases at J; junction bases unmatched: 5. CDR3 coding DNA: TGCGCCAGCAGCTTGGGTCCTAGCGGAAACCAAGAGACCCAGTACTTC. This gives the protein CASSLGPSGNQETQYF. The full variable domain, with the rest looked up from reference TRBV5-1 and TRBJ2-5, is KAGVTQTPRYLIKTRGQQVTLSCSPISGHRSVSWYQQTPGQGLQFLFEYFSETQRNKGNFPGRFSGRQFSNSRSEMNVSTLELGDSALYLCASSLGPSGNQETQYFGPGTRLLVL.

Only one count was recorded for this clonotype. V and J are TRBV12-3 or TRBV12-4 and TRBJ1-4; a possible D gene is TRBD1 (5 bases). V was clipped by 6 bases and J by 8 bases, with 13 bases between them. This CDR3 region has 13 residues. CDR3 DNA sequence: TGTGCCAGCAGCCCCGGGGGGGGGGAAAAACTGTTTTTT. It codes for CASSPGGGEKLFF.

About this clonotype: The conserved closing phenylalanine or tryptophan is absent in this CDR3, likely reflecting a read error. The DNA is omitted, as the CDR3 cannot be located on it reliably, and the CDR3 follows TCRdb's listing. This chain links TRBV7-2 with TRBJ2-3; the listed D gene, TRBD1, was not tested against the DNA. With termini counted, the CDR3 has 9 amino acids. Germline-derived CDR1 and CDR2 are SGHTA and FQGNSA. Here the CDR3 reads CASSLGAGD.

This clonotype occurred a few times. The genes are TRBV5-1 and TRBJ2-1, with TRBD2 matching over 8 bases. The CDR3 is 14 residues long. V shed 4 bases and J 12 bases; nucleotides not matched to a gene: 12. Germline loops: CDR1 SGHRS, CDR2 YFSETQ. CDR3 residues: CASSTGTVRGVQFF. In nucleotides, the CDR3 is TGCGCCAGCAGCACTGGGACCGTGCGGGGGGTGCAGTTCTTC. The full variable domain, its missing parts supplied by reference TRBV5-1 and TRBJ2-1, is KAGVTQTPRYLIKTRGQQVTLSCSPISGHRSVSWYQQTPGQGLQFLFEYFSETQRNKGNFPGRFSGRQFSNSRSEMNVSTLELGDSALYLCASSTGTVRGVQFFGPGTRLTVL.

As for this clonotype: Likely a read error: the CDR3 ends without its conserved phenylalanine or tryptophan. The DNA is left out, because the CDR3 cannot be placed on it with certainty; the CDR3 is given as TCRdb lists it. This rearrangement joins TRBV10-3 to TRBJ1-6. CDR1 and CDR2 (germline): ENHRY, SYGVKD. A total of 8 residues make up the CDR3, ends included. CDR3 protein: CAITEVFS.

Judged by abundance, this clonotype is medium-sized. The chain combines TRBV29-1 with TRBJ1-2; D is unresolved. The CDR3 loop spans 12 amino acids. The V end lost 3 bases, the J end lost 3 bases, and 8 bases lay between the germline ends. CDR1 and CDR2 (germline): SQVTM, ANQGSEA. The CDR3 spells CSVDWQDYGYTF. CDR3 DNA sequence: TGCAGCGTTGATTGGCAGGACTATGGCTACACCTTC.

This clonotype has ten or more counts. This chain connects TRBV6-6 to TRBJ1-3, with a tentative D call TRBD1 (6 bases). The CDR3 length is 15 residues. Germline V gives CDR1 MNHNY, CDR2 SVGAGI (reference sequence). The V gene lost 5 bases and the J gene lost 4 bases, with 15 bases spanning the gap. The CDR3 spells CASSAAGAKGNTIYF. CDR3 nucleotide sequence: TGTGCCAGCAGTGCCGCGGGGGCGAAGGGAAACACCATATATTTT.

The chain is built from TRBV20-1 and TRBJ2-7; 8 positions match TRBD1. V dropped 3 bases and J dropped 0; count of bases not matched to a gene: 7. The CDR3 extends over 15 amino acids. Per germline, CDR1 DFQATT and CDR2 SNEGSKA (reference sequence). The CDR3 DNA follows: TGCAGTGCTAGTGGCGTTGGGACAGGCTCCTACGAGCAGTACTTC. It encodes CSASGVGTGSYEQYF.

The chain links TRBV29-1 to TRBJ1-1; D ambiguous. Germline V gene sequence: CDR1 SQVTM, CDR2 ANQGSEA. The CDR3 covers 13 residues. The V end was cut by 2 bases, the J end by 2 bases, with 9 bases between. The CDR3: CSVETFGNTEAFF. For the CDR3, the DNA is TGCAGCGTTGAAACGTTCGGAAACACTGAAGCTTTCTTT.

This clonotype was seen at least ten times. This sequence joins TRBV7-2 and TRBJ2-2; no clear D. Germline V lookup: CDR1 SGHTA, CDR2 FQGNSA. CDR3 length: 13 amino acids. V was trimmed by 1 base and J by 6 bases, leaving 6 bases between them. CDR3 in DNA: TGTGCCAGCAGCTTAGAACTCGCCGGGGAGCTGTTTTTT. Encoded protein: CASSLELAGELFF.

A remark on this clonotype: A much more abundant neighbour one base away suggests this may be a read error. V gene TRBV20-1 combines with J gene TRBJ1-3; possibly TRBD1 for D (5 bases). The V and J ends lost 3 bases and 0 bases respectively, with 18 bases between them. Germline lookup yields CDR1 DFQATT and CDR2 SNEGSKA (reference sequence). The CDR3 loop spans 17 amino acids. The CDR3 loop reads CSASVGALKSSGNTIYF. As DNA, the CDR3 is TGCAGTGCTAGTGTCGGGGCACTCAAGAGCTCTGGAAACACCATATATTTT.

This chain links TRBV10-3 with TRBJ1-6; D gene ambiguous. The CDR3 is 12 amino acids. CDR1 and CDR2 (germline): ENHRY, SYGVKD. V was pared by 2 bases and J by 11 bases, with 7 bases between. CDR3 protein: CAISEGIPPLHF. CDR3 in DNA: TGTGCCATCAGTGAGGGAATACCACCCCTCCACTTT.

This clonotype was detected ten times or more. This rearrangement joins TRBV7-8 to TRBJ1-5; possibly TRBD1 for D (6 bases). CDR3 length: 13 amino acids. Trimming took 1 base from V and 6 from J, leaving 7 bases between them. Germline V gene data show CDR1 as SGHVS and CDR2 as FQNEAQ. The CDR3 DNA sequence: TGTGCCAGCAGCTTAGGCAGGGGTCAGCCCCAGCATTTT. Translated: CASSLGRGQPQHF.

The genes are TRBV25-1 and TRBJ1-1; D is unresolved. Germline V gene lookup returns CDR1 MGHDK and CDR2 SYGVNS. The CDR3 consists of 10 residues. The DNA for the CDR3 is TGTGCTAGTACGAAGGCTGAAGCTTTCTTT. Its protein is CASTKAEAFF.

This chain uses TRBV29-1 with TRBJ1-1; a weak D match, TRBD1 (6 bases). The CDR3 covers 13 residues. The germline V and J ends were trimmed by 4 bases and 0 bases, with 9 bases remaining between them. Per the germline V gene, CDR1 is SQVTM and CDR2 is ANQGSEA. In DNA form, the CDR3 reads TGCAGCGTTGCAGGGGCTATGAACACTGAAGCTTTCTTT. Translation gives CSVAGAMNTEAFF.

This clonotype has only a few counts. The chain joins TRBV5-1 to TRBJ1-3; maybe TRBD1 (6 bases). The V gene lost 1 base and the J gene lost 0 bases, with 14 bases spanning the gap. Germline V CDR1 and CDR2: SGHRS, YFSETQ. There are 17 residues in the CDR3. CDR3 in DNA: TGCGCCAGCAGCTTGAAACAGGGTGCACCCTCTGGAAACACCATATATTTT. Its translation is CASSLKQGAPSGNTIYF.

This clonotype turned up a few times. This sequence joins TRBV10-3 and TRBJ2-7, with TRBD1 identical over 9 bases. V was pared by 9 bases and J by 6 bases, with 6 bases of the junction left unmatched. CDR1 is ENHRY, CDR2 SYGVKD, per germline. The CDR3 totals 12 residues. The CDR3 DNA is TGTGCCATTCAAACAGGGGGCGGCGAGCAGTACTTC. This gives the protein CAIQTGGGEQYF.

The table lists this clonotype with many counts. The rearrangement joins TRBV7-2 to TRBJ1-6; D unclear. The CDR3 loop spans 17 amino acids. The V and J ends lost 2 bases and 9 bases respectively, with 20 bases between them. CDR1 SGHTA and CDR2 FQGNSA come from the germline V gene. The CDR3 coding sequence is TGTGCCAGCAGCTTACGAGGAAAGGGAGCATGGAGTTCACCCCTCCACTTT. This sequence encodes CASSLRGKGAWSSPLHF. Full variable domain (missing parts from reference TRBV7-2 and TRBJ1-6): GAGVSQSPSNKVTEKGKDVELRCDPISGHTALYWYRQSLGQGLEFLIYFQGNSAPDKSGLPSDRFSAERTGGSVSTLTIQRTQQEDSAVYLCASSLRGKGAWSSPLHFGNGTRLTVT.